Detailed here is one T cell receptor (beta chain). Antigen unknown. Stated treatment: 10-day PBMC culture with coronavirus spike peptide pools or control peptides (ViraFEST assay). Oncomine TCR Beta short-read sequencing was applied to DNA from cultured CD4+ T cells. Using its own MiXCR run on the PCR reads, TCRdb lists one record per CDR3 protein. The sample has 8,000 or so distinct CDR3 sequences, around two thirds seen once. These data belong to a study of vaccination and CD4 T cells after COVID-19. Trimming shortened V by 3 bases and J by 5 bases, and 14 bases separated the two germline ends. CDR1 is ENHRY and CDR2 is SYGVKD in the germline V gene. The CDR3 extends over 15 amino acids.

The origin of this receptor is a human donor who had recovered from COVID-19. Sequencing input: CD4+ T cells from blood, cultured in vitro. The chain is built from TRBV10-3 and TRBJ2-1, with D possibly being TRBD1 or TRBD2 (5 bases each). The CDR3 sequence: CAISDPGTVNNEQFF. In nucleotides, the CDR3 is TGTGCCATCAGTGACCCCGGGACGGTCAACAATGAGCAGTTCTTC.